These T cell receptor beta chains were read from a single sample in a study of cytotoxic CD8 clonotypes in ibrutinib-treated CLL. Profiling relied on immunoSEQ multiplex PCR, and the TCRdb table lists in-frame clones only, not all of them. The data contain 190,000 or so clones, approximately 68% of them singletons. The sequencing used PBMCs, collected after 24 months of ibrutinib treatment. The receptors come from a human donor with chronic lymphocytic leukemia. Each CDR3 is given with its conserved first and last residue. The D gene is left open where the match is weak. Some rows have no size entry. The others give once, few or many, or a class for an expanded clone.

j_call d_call v_call clone_size cdr3_aa cdr3_nt
TRBJ2-2 TRBD1 TRBV15 . CATSRNRGPGTGELFF TGTGCCACCAGCAGGAACAGGGGGCCCGGAACCGGGGAGCTGTTTTTT
TRBJ1-2 . TRBV11-2 . CASSLSPGNYGYTF TGTGCCAGCAGCTTATCTCCAGGAAACTATGGCTACACCTTC
TRBJ2-3 . TRBV2 . CASGQITDTQYF TGTGCCTCTGGGCAGATCACAGATACGCAGTATTTT
TRBJ2-7 TRBD2 TRBV7-9 once CASQPSGRGEQYF TGTGCCAGCCAACCAAGTGGGAGGGGCGAGCAGTACTTC
TRBJ1-1 . TRBV9 . CASSQTMNTEAFF TGTGCCAGCAGCCAAACAATGAACACTGAAGCTTTCTTT
TRBJ2-5 TRBD2 TRBV7-9 . CASSLVGTSGQETQYF TGTGCCAGCAGCTTAGTGGGGACTAGCGGGCAAGAGACCCAGTACTTC
TRBJ1-4 . TRBV15 . CATSRDGLGEKLFF TGTGCCACCAGCAGAGATGGCCTCGGTGAAAAACTGTTTTTT
TRBJ2-1 . TRBV7-9 once CASSHRLPSYNEQFF TGTGCCAGCAGCCACAGACTACCTTCCTACAATGAGCAGTTCTTC
TRBJ1-2 TRBD1 TRBV18 . CASSPTGTATYGYTF TGTGCCAGCTCACCTACCGGGACAGCAACCTATGGCTACACCTTC
TRBJ2-3 . TRBV7-2 . CASSSSRTTDTQYF TGTGCCAGCAGCAGCTCCAGAACCACAGATACGCAGTATTTT
TRBJ1-2 TRBD1 TRBV10-1 few CASSDSGTGGLSGYTF TGCGCCAGCAGTGACTCCGGGACAGGGGGCTTGAGTGGCTACACCTTC
TRBJ2-7 TRBD1 TRBV27 . CASRSFATGLSSYEQYF TGTGCCAGCAGATCATTTGCGACAGGGCTGAGCTCCTACGAGCAGTACTTC
TRBJ2-1 TRBD1 TRBV5-4 . CASSLDGGQGPDNEQFF TGTGCCAGCAGCTTGGATGGCGGACAGGGGCCAGACAATGAGCAGTTCTTC
TRBJ2-7 TRBD2 TRBV9 . CASSPRGTSGTEQYF TGTGCCAGCAGCCCTCGCGGGACTAGCGGGACGGAGCAGTACTTC
TRBJ2-3 . TRBV4-3 . CASSQDIGISQYF TGCGCCAGCAGCCAAGATATAGGAATATCGCAGTATTTT
TRBJ2-6 TRBD2 TRBV7-8 . CASSLALARGANVLTF TGTGCCAGCAGCTTAGCACTAGCGAGGGGGGCCAACGTCCTGACTTTC
TRBJ1-2 . TRBV28 . CASSFSGPTHRGYTF TGTGCCAGCAGTTTTAGTGGGCCCACCCATCGTGGCTACACCTTC
TRBJ2-5 . TRBV7-9 . CASSLGYGIGWETQYF TGTGCCAGCAGCTTAGGCTACGGGATTGGGTGGGAGACCCAGTACTTC
TRBJ2-7 TRBD1 TRBV5-1 . CASTFGGTGYSYEQYF TGCGCCAGCACCTTTGGGGGGACAGGCTACTCCTACGAGCAGTACTTC
TRBJ2-7 . TRBV19 once CASSTGPAYEQYF TGTGCCAGTAGTACAGGTCCAGCCTACGAGCAGTACTTC
TRBJ1-2 TRBD1 TRBV4-2 . CASSQTGTDYGYTF TGTGCCAGCAGCCAAACCGGGACAGACTATGGCTACACCTTC
TRBJ2-7 . TRBV7-6 . CASSHDSLSTYEQYF TGTGCCAGCAGCCATGACAGCTTATCTACCTACGAGCAGTACTTC
TRBJ2-2 TRBD1 TRBV5-1 . CASSGQGVHTGELFF TGCGCCAGCAGCGGACAGGGGGTTCACACCGGGGAGCTGTTTTTT
TRBJ2-3 . TRBV6-6 . CASSYPLGVGSDTQYF TGTGCCAGCAGTTACCCCCTAGGGGTAGGATCAGATACGCAGTATTTT
TRBJ2-3 TRBD2 TRBV9 . CASSVVASGRRADTQYF TGTGCCAGCAGCGTAGTCGCTAGCGGGAGACGTGCAGATACGCAGTATTTT
TRBJ2-1 TRBD2 TRBV5-1 . CASSSSGPTYNEQFF TGCGCCAGCAGCTCTAGCGGGCCCACCTACAATGAGCAGTTCTTC
TRBJ2-5 TRBD1 TRBV5-1 . CASSLGTEQETQYF TGCGCCAGCAGCCTCGGGACAGAACAAGAGACCCAGTACTTC
TRBJ2-7 TRBD1 TRBV19 . CASKRLGQGVYEQYF TGTGCCAGTAAGCGGTTGGGACAGGGAGTTTACGAGCAGTACTTC
TRBJ2-7 . TRBV11-2 few CASSLSGNSYEQYF TGTGCCAGCAGCTTGTCTGGAAACTCCTACGAGCAGTACTTC
TRBJ1-4 . TRBV25-1 . CASSEFGGWEKLFF TGTGCCAGCAGTGAATTTGGGGGTTGGGAAAAACTGTTTTTT
TRBJ2-7 . TRBV2 . CASSDLAYEQYF TGTGCCAGCAGCGACCTAGCCTACGAGCAGTACTTC
TRBJ1-2 . TRBV2 . CASSVQVGGYTF TGTGCCAGCAGTGTACAGGTGGGAGGCTACACCTTC
TRBJ1-1 . TRBV18 few CASSPTGTNTEAFF TGTGCCAGCTCACCAACAGGGACGAACACTGAAGCTTTCTTT
TRBJ2-7 TRBD2 TRBV30 . CAWSVRWGGTRTYEQYF TGTGCCTGGAGTGTACGGTGGGGGGGGACTAGAACCTACGAGCAGTACTTC
TRBJ2-7 . TRBV5-1 . CASSLRGTTEQYF TGCGCCAGCAGCCTTAGAGGGACGACCGAGCAGTACTTC